The rows below give T cell receptor beta chains drawn from one sample of a study of T cell responses to AZD1222 COVID-19 vaccine. Sequencing was performed with immunoSEQ multiplex PCR; in TCRdb, only in-frame clones are kept and a portion is missing. The repertoire holds 150,000 or so clones, with about nine tenths as singletons. The sequenced sample was peripheral blood, obtained on day 0 of AZD1222 vaccination. These receptors were taken from an adult in good health. Both conserved end residues are part of each CDR3. Fields, in order: J gene, V gene, D gene, clone size, CDR3 protein, CDR3 DNA. The D gene is left open where the match is weak. Not all rows give a size; the values are once, few, many and, for expanded clones, a class.

J gene: TRBJ1-6; V gene: TRBV15; D gene: .; clone size: once; CDR3 protein: CATSRDPGNSPLHF; CDR3 DNA: TGTGCCACCAGCAGAGATCCGGGTAATTCACCCCTCCACTTT
J gene: TRBJ2-4; V gene: TRBV3-1/TRBV3-2; D gene: .; clone size: once; CDR3 protein: CASSPHLVPKNIQYF; CDR3 DNA: TGTGCCAGCAGCCCCCATCTAGTACCCAAAAACATTCAGTACTTC
J gene: TRBJ2-1; V gene: TRBV21-1; D gene: .; clone size: .; CDR3 protein: CASSFPCLAGGSDNNEQFF; CDR3 DNA: TGTGCCAGCAGCTTTCCCTGCCTAGCGGGGGGGAGCGATAACAATGAGCAGTTCTTC
J gene: TRBJ2-7; V gene: TRBV9; D gene: .; clone size: .; CDR3 protein: CASSPPPGFEQYF; CDR3 DNA: TGTGCCAGCAGCCCACCCCCCGGGTTCGAGCAGTACTTC
J gene: TRBJ2-1; V gene: TRBV18; D gene: TRBD2; clone size: once; CDR3 protein: CASSPPSTSALSPQFF; CDR3 DNA: TGTGCCAGCTCACCACCATCGACTAGCGCTCTAAGCCCGCAGTTCTTC
J gene: TRBJ1-5; V gene: TRBV12-3/TRBV12-4; D gene: .; clone size: .; CDR3 protein: CASSDLSNQPQHF; CDR3 DNA: TGTGCCAGCAGTGATCTTAGCAATCAGCCCCAGCATTTT
J gene: TRBJ2-2; V gene: TRBV4-3; D gene: .; clone size: .; CDR3 protein: CASSQAGGHRELFF; CDR3 DNA: TGCGCCAGCAGCCAAGCTGGCGGGCACCGGGAGCTGTTTTTT
J gene: TRBJ2-2; V gene: TRBV6-4; D gene: .; clone size: .; CDR3 protein: CASSEGLNTGELFF; CDR3 DNA: TGTGCCAGCAGCGAGGGACTGAACACCGGGGAGCTGTTTTTT
J gene: TRBJ2-6; V gene: TRBV7-9; D gene: .; clone size: .; CDR3 protein: CASSLGPGSSGANVLTF; CDR3 DNA: TGTGCCAGCAGCTTAGGCCCGGGAAGCTCTGGGGCCAACGTCCTGACTTTC
J gene: TRBJ2-5; V gene: TRBV6-5; D gene: .; clone size: .; CDR3 protein: CASSRTGFGETQYF; CDR3 DNA: TGTGCCAGCAGCCGAACAGGGTTTGGTGAGACCCAGTACTTC
J gene: TRBJ2-7; V gene: TRBV19; D gene: .; clone size: .; CDR3 protein: CASSMGPSYEQYF; CDR3 DNA: TGTGCCAGTAGTATGGGGCCCTCCTACGAGCAGTACTTC
J gene: TRBJ1-2; V gene: TRBV7-2; D gene: .; clone size: .; CDR3 protein: CASSFEGANYGYTF; CDR3 DNA: TGTGCCAGCAGCTTCGAAGGGGCTAACTATGGCTACACCTTC
J gene: TRBJ1-2; V gene: TRBV6-5; D gene: .; clone size: .; CDR3 protein: CASTSSLGGYTF; CDR3 DNA: TGTGCCAGCACTAGCTCCTTAGGGGGCTACACCTTC
J gene: TRBJ1-2; V gene: TRBV27; D gene: .; clone size: .; CDR3 protein: CASSPRTVLGVNYGYTF; CDR3 DNA: TGTGCCAGCAGTCCCCGGACAGTCTTGGGGGTCAACTATGGCTACACCTTC
J gene: TRBJ2-1; V gene: TRBV30; D gene: TRBD1; clone size: once; CDR3 protein: CAKDGTGGYNEQFF; CDR3 DNA: TGTGCCAAAGACGGGACAGGGGGCTACAATGAGCAGTTCTTC
J gene: TRBJ2-2; V gene: TRBV19; D gene: .; clone size: .; CDR3 protein: CASGRTWDTGELFF; CDR3 DNA: TGTGCCAGCGGGCGGACTTGGGACACCGGGGAGCTGTTTTTT
J gene: TRBJ2-3; V gene: TRBV5-5; D gene: .; clone size: .; CDR3 protein: CASSRQVGTDTQYF; CDR3 DNA: TGTGCCAGCAGCCGACAGGTCGGCACAGATACGCAGTATTTT
J gene: TRBJ2-3; V gene: TRBV11-3; D gene: .; clone size: .; CDR3 protein: CASSFIHTDTQYF; CDR3 DNA: TGTGCCAGCAGCTTTATCCATACGGATACGCAGTATTTT
J gene: TRBJ2-7; V gene: TRBV28; D gene: .; clone size: .; CDR3 protein: CASSSSGRPYEQYF; CDR3 DNA: TGTGCCAGCAGTTCCTCAGGGCGACCCTACGAGCAGTACTTC
J gene: TRBJ2-1; V gene: TRBV27; D gene: .; clone size: .; CDR3 protein: CASSLADPRNEQFF; CDR3 DNA: TGTGCCAGCAGTTTGGCGGACCCCAGAAATGAGCAGTTCTTC
J gene: TRBJ1-2; V gene: TRBV28; D gene: .; clone size: .; CDR3 protein: CASTARYGYTF; CDR3 DNA: TGTGCCAGCACCGCGAGATATGGCTACACCTTC
J gene: TRBJ2-7; V gene: TRBV27; D gene: .; clone size: .; CDR3 protein: CASSNQGPHGQYF; CDR3 DNA: TGTGCCAGCAGTAATCAGGGACCGCACGGGCAGTACTTC
J gene: TRBJ2-1; V gene: TRBV11-2; D gene: TRBD2; clone size: .; CDR3 protein: CATRLGGLYNEQFF; CDR3 DNA: TGTGCCACTCGATTGGGGGGACTATACAATGAGCAGTTCTTC
J gene: TRBJ1-1; V gene: TRBV7-2; D gene: .; clone size: .; CDR3 protein: CASSLEGTHPREAFF; CDR3 DNA: TGTGCCAGCAGCTTAGAGGGGACCCACCCCAGGGAAGCTTTCTTT
J gene: TRBJ2-2; V gene: TRBV5-6; D gene: TRBD1; clone size: .; CDR3 protein: CASSLPQDRANGELFF; CDR3 DNA: TGTGCCAGCAGCTTGCCCCAGGACAGGGCAAACGGGGAGCTGTTTTTT
J gene: TRBJ1-6; V gene: TRBV18; D gene: .; clone size: once; CDR3 protein: CASSPGLNSPLHF; CDR3 DNA: TGTGCCAGCTCACCCGGGCTCAATTCACCCCTCCACTTT
J gene: TRBJ1-2; V gene: TRBV24-1; D gene: .; clone size: .; CDR3 protein: CATTKALPGWGYTF; CDR3 DNA: TGTGCCACCACGAAAGCGCTCCCGGGTTGGGGCTACACCTTC
J gene: TRBJ1-6; V gene: TRBV9; D gene: .; clone size: once; CDR3 protein: CASSVGASYNSPLHF; CDR3 DNA: TGTGCCAGCAGCGTAGGGGCGTCCTATAATTCACCCCTCCACTTT
J gene: TRBJ1-2; V gene: TRBV19; D gene: .; clone size: .; CDR3 protein: CASSIGGQNYGYTF; CDR3 DNA: TGTGCCAGTAGTATCGGTGGACAGAACTATGGCTACACCTTC
J gene: TRBJ1-2; V gene: TRBV4-3; D gene: .; clone size: .; CDR3 protein: CASSLGFSAPNYGYTF; CDR3 DNA: TGCGCCAGCAGCCTGGGGTTTTCGGCCCCCAACTATGGCTACACCTTC
J gene: TRBJ1-4; V gene: TRBV7-9; D gene: .; clone size: .; CDR3 protein: CASSLGLGDQLFF; CDR3 DNA: TGTGCCAGCAGCTTAGGGCTCGGGGATCAACTGTTTTTT
J gene: TRBJ2-7; V gene: TRBV18; D gene: .; clone size: .; CDR3 protein: CASSQYLGEQYF; CDR3 DNA: TGTGCCAGCTCACAGTACTTGGGGGAGCAGTACTTC
J gene: TRBJ2-2; V gene: TRBV3-1/TRBV3-2; D gene: .; clone size: .; CDR3 protein: CASSQAGRTGELFF; CDR3 DNA: TGTGCCAGCAGCCAAGCGGGGAGGACCGGGGAGCTGTTTTTT
J gene: TRBJ2-2; V gene: TRBV28; D gene: .; clone size: .; CDR3 protein: CASSLPGKDTGELFF; CDR3 DNA: TGTGCCAGCAGTTTGCCTGGGAAAGACACCGGGGAGCTGTTTTTT
J gene: TRBJ2-7; V gene: TRBV27; D gene: .; clone size: few; CDR3 protein: CASSLSVAIPYEQYF; CDR3 DNA: TGTGCCAGCAGTTTAAGTGTAGCTATTCCCTACGAGCAGTACTTC
J gene: TRBJ1-2; V gene: TRBV29-1; D gene: TRBD1; clone size: .; CDR3 protein: CSVGRRGSVYGYTF; CDR3 DNA: TGCAGCGTTGGACGCAGGGGGTCAGTCTATGGCTACACCTTC
J gene: TRBJ1-2; V gene: TRBV3-1/TRBV3-2; D gene: .; clone size: .; CDR3 protein: CASSQDTGAGYTF; CDR3 DNA: TGTGCCAGCAGCCAAGATACCGGGGCTGGCTACACCTTC
J gene: TRBJ2-2; V gene: TRBV28; D gene: .; clone size: .; CDR3 protein: CASLATQGELFF; CDR3 DNA: TGTGCCAGCTTGGCTACTCAAGGGGAGCTGTTTTTT
J gene: TRBJ2-2; V gene: TRBV5-1; D gene: TRBD1; clone size: .; CDR3 protein: CASSTNSPGTVNTGELFF; CDR3 DNA: TGCGCCAGCAGCACGAATAGTCCCGGGACAGTGAACACCGGGGAGCTGTTTTTT
J gene: TRBJ1-4; V gene: TRBV29-1; D gene: .; clone size: once; CDR3 protein: CSVAGPLNEKLFF; CDR3 DNA: TGCAGCGTGGCGGGTCCCCTTAATGAAAAACTGTTTTTT
J gene: TRBJ2-3; V gene: TRBV19; D gene: TRBD2; clone size: .; CDR3 protein: CASSIATSGTDTQYF; CDR3 DNA: TGTGCCAGTAGTATAGCAACTAGCGGCACAGATACGCAGTATTTT
J gene: TRBJ1-4; V gene: TRBV28; D gene: .; clone size: .; CDR3 protein: CASSFLRPPEKLFF; CDR3 DNA: TGTGCCAGCAGTTTTTTGCGTCCTCCGGAAAAACTGTTTTTT
J gene: TRBJ2-5; V gene: TRBV7-2; D gene: .; clone size: .; CDR3 protein: CASSWGLGVETQYF; CDR3 DNA: TGTGCCAGCAGCTGGGGCCTGGGAGTCGAGACCCAGTACTTC
J gene: TRBJ1-1; V gene: TRBV24-1; D gene: .; clone size: .; CDR3 protein: CATSDSGHLPGTEAFF; CDR3 DNA: TGTGCCACCAGTGACTCGGGACACCTACCGGGGACTGAAGCTTTCTTT
J gene: TRBJ1-2; V gene: TRBV5-1; D gene: TRBD1; clone size: .; CDR3 protein: CASSPGQGNYGYTF; CDR3 DNA: TGCGCCAGCAGCCCGGGACAGGGAAACTATGGCTACACCTTC
J gene: TRBJ1-4; V gene: TRBV20-1; D gene: .; clone size: once; CDR3 protein: CSASITGPTNEKLFF; CDR3 DNA: TGCAGTGCTAGTATAACAGGGCCAACTAATGAAAAACTGTTTTTT
J gene: TRBJ2-7; V gene: TRBV19; D gene: .; clone size: .; CDR3 protein: CASKSLAESSYEQYF; CDR3 DNA: TGTGCCAGTAAATCGTTGGCGGAAAGCTCCTACGAGCAGTACTTC
J gene: TRBJ2-7; V gene: TRBV5-1; D gene: .; clone size: .; CDR3 protein: CASSLGLGGLEQYF; CDR3 DNA: TGCGCCAGCAGCTTAGGACTGGGGGGGCTCGAGCAGTACTTC
J gene: TRBJ1-5; V gene: TRBV29-1; D gene: .; clone size: .; CDR3 protein: CSVVAGIGQPQHF; CDR3 DNA: TGCAGCGTTGTGGCGGGGATTGGTCAGCCCCAGCATTTT
J gene: TRBJ2-5; V gene: TRBV27; D gene: .; clone size: .; CDR3 protein: CASSPIRLPGRLGETQYF; CDR3 DNA: TGTGCCAGCAGTCCTATTAGATTGCCGGGTCGTCTGGGAGAGACCCAGTACTTC
J gene: TRBJ2-7; V gene: TRBV7-8; D gene: TRBD1; clone size: .; CDR3 protein: CASITGTAPYEQYF; CDR3 DNA: TGTGCCAGCATCACCGGGACAGCACCCTACGAGCAGTACTTC
J gene: TRBJ1-2; V gene: TRBV24-1; D gene: .; clone size: .; CDR3 protein: CATSLGQNYGYTF; CDR3 DNA: TGTGCCACCAGTCTAGGACAGAACTATGGCTACACCTTC